This entry lists 6 T cell receptor beta chains sequenced from one sample in a study of shared clonotypes between healthy human individuals. Assay used: immunoSEQ multiplex PCR; TCRdb lists only in-frame clones, some missing. The sample has roughly 170,000 clones; approximately 61% are singletons. The sequenced material came from memory CD4+ T cells sorted from blood. The sample's subset: CD45RA-negative fraction. Receptors were obtained from a man between 25 and 39 years old in good health.

The V and J genes are TRBV2 and TRBJ2-3, with 12 bases identical to TRBD2. CDR1 and CDR2 (germline): SNHLY, FYNNEI. The ends lost 6 bases at V and 4 bases at J; junction bases unmatched: 5. This CDR3 region has 15 residues. The CDR3 region is CASRGTSGSADTQYF. For the CDR3, the DNA is TGTGCCAGCAGGGGGACTAGCGGGTCCGCAGATACGCAGTATTTT. The variable domain in full, with the rest retrieved from reference TRBV2 and TRBJ2-3, is EPEVTQTPSHQVTQMGQEVILRCVPISNHLYFYWYRQILGQKVEFLVSFYNNEISEKSEIFDDQFSVERPDGSNFTLKIRSTKLEDSAMYFCASRGTSGSADTQYFGPGTRLTVL.

The chain uses TRBV5-1 and TRBJ1-5; 8 bases align to TRBD1. The trim removed 0 bases at V and 0 bases at J, leaving 11 bases unmatched. Germline V gene data show CDR1 as SGHRS and CDR2 as YFSETQ. The CDR3 is made up of 19 amino acids. CDR3 sequence: CASSLEGTGDLYSNQPQHF. The CDR3 nucleotides are TGCGCCAGCAGCTTGGAAGGGACAGGAGACCTCTATAGCAATCAGCCCCAGCATTTT. Variable domain in full (rest from reference TRBV5-1 and TRBJ1-5): KAGVTQTPRYLIKTRGQQVTLSCSPISGHRSVSWYQQTPGQGLQFLFEYFSETQRNKGNFPGRFSGRQFSNSRSEMNVSTLELGDSALYLCASSLEGTGDLYSNQPQHFGDGTRLSIL.

V and J are TRBV11-3 and TRBJ2-5; D possibly matches TRBD1 or TRBD2 (6 bases each). This CDR3 has 17 residues. Trimming cost V 1 base and J 5 bases, with 20 bases left between them. From germline, CDR1 is SGHNT and CDR2 YENEEA. DNA for the CDR3: TGTGCCAGCAGCTTAGGGAGGGACTCTCCTAGGGGGGAGACCCAGTACTTC. Its protein is CASSLGRDSPRGETQYF.

The chain couples TRBV15 to TRBJ2-2, with D perhaps TRBD1 (5 bases). Trimming left V 1 base short and J 1 base short, with 13 bases between. Germline loops: CDR1 LNHNV, CDR2 YYDKDF (reference sequence). The CDR3 runs to 17 residues. The CDR3 DNA is TGTGCCACCAGCAGAGGGGCACTCAGGGTGAACACCGGGGAGCTGTTTTTT. Translated: CATSRGALRVNTGELFF. Based on the CDR3 plus reference TRBV15 and TRBJ2-2, the full variable domain is DAMVIQNPRYQVTQFGKPVTLSCSQTLNHNVMYWYQQKSSQAPKLLFHYYDKDFNNEADTPDNFQSRRPNTSFCFLDIRSPGLGDTAMYLCATSRGALRVNTGELFFGEGSRLTVL.

This chain links TRBV9 with TRBJ1-1; TRBD1 agrees at 7 bases. The germline gives CDR1 SGDLS, CDR2 YYNGEE. The CDR3 is 14 amino acids. The V segment lost 4 bases and the J segment 3 bases; nucleotides outside the gene matches: 6. The CDR3 bases are TGTGCCAGCAGCCCCTGGACAGGTTACACTGAAGCTTTCTTT. Encoded protein: CASSPWTGYTEAFF.

J is TRBJ2-1 and V is TRBV9, with D unclear. The germline V gene has CDR1 SGDLS and CDR2 YYNGEE. V was shortened by 3 bases and J by 7 bases, with 11 bases between the two germline ends. The CDR3 has 13 amino acids. CDR3: CASSGALWNEQFF. The CDR3, as DNA: TGTGCCAGCAGCGGCGCTCTCTGGAATGAGCAGTTCTTC.